This T cell receptor (beta chain) comes out of a study of long-term antiretroviral therapy in people with HIV. At survey level, the immunoSEQ assay was run in its v3.0 version. Repertoires were generated with immunoSEQ multiplex PCR, while TCRdb's copy carries only in-frame clones and drops some. The table lists 39,000 or so clones, over 75% of them singletons. V lost 4 bases, J lost 3 bases, and 3 bases stayed unmatched. The CDR3 loop spans 14 amino acids. Germline V gives CDR1 LNHDA, CDR2 SQIVND (reference sequence). As for this clone: The antigen is undetermined.

Findings and limits, study-wide: From about 2003 to 2017, blood was obtained, possibly while participants received older ART regimens. Absence of data on ART adherence, viral resistance or therapy changes was noted.

This sequence originates from a man aged 18 to 30 with HIV. This specimen was unsorted PBMCs, taken 0.6 years after starting antiretroviral therapy. This chain links TRBV19 with TRBJ2-3; 8 bases are shared with TRBD1. The CDR3 DNA follows: TGTGCCAGTAGTAGACAGGGGAGGACAGATACGCAGTATTTT. Translating it yields CASSRQGRTDTQYF. Based on the CDR3 plus reference TRBV19 and TRBJ2-3, the full variable domain is DGGITQSPKYLFRKEGQNVTLSCEQNLNHDAMYWYRQDPGQGLRLIYYSQIVNDFQKGDIAEGYSVSREKKESFPLTVTSAQKNPTAFYLCASSRQGRTDTQYFGPGTRLTVL.